This passage covers 11 T cell receptor beta chains from one sample sequenced in a study of PD-1 blockade in classical Hodgkin lymphoma. Time point specified: cycle 4 day 1 (C4D1), after five to seven weeks of nivolumab. Brentuximab vedotin exposure varied among the patients, all of whom had relapsed after autologous stem cell transplantation. Measured with immunoSEQ multiplex PCR; TCRdb has only the in-frame clones, and not every one. The table has 25,000 to 30,000 clones, about four fifths seen once. Sequenced here: peripheral blood mononuclear cells (PBMCs), sampled before the fourth cycle of nivolumab. These receptors all stem from a human donor with classical Hodgkin lymphoma.

Sample share makes this clone medium-sized (0.01 to 0.1%). The chain couples TRBV7-9 to TRBJ1-6, with D unclear. V lost 3 bases to trimming and J lost 9 bases, with 6 bases between them. The germline CDR1 and CDR2 sequences are SEHNR and FQNEAQ (reference sequence). The CDR3 is 12 amino acids. Here the CDR3 reads CASSFQSSPLHF. CDR3 DNA sequence: TGTGCCAGCAGCTTCCAAAGTTCACCCCTCCACTTT.

This clone was observed a few times. The J gene is TRBJ2-7, the V gene TRBV19; D is tentatively TRBD1 or TRBD2 (6 bases each). There are 15 residues in the CDR3. The V end lost 1 base, the J end lost 2 bases, and 12 bases lay between the germline ends. Germline assignment: CDR1 LNHDA and CDR2 SQIVND (reference sequence). CDR3 DNA sequence: TGTGCCAGTAGTATAGTAGACGGGGGCACCTACGAGCAGTACTTC. Translation: CASSIVDGGTYEQYF.

CDR3 amino acids: CASSQADMNIQYF. CDR3 sequence (DNA): TGTGCCAGCTCGCAAGCAGATATGAACATTCAGTACTTC. The chain couples TRBV18 to TRBJ2-4; D uncertain. CDR3 length equals 13 residues. V lost 6 bases, J lost 7 bases, and 13 bases lay in between. Germline CDR1 reads KGHSH; CDR2 reads LQKENI.

The rearrangement joins TRBV5-1 to TRBJ2-1; no clear D. The germline V gene encodes CDR1 SGHRS and CDR2 YFSETQ. Trimming left V 0 bases short and J 3 bases short, with 7 bases between. This CDR3 is built from 14 residues. CDR3 in amino acids: CASSLERYYNEQFF. The CDR3 DNA reads as TGCGCCAGCAGCTTGGAGAGATACTACAATGAGCAGTTCTTC.

J is TRBJ1-5 and V is TRBV6-5; perhaps TRBD1 as D (6 bases). Germline V lookup: CDR1 MNHEY, CDR2 SVGAGI. The V and J ends lost 7 bases and 5 bases respectively, with 9 bases between them. The CDR3 spans 12 residues. CDR3 residues: CASKQGDQPQHF. The CDR3 nucleotides read TGTGCCAGCAAACAGGGAGATCAGCCCCAGCATTTT.

This clone was seen a single time. The rearrangement uses TRBV2 and TRBJ2-7, with 8 positions matching TRBD2. V trimming: 8 bases; J trimming: 3 bases; junction bases outside the gene matches: 12. Germline loops: CDR1 SNHLY, CDR2 FYNNEI. The CDR3 has 15 residues. The CDR3 here is CASRGSSGTHYEQYF. The CDR3 bases are TGTGCCAGCCGGGGCAGTAGCGGGACCCACTACGAGCAGTACTTC.

This clone showed up just a few times. This chain uses TRBV28 with TRBJ2-1; 7 positions agree with TRBD2. Germline V gene sequence: CDR1 MDHEN, CDR2 SYDVKM. This CDR3 contains 16 residues. Trimming at V came to 3 bases and at J to 2 bases, leaving 7 bases not matched to a gene. CDR3 protein: CASSFSGLPPYNEQFF. The CDR3 DNA reads TGTGCCAGCAGTTTTTCGGGACTACCACCCTACAATGAGCAGTTCTTC.

This rearrangement joins TRBV5-1 to TRBJ2-5; TRBD2 matches at 14 bases. The CDR3 covers 17 residues. Germline CDR1 SGHRS, CDR2 YFSETQ. V dropped 4 bases and J dropped 4; count of bases not matched to a gene: 9. CDR3 DNA: TGCGCCAGCAGCGCACAGGGGACTAGCGGGGGAGGAGAGACCCAGTACTTC. This encodes CASSAQGTSGGGETQYF.

The chain is built from TRBV5-6 and TRBJ2-1; 8 bases line up with TRBD1. In germline, CDR1 is SGHDT, CDR2 YYEEEE. This CDR3 region has 16 residues. After removal of 5 bases from V and 6 bases from J, the junction contained 13 bases not matched to a gene. CDR3 DNA: TGTGCCAGCAGTCAAAAATCCGGGACAGGAGCCAATGAGCAGTTCTTC. Encoded protein: CASSQKSGTGANEQFF.

V usage is TRBV19 and J usage is TRBJ1-1; a possible D gene is TRBD1 (5 bases). The CDR3 is 15 residues long. The V end lost 5 bases, the J end lost 3 bases, and 16 bases lay between the germline ends. Germline lookup yields CDR1 LNHDA and CDR2 SQIVND (reference sequence). The CDR3 sequence is CASSVGLSYYTEAFF. The CDR3 DNA sequence: TGTGCCAGTAGTGTGGGACTTTCGTACTACACTGAAGCTTTCTTT.

The CDR3 protein is CASSVDDRAYEQYF. In DNA, the CDR3 is TGTGCCAGCAGCGTAGACGACAGAGCCTACGAGCAGTACTTC. The chain carries TRBV9 and TRBJ2-7; possibly TRBD1 for D (5 bases). Germline CDR1 SGDLS, CDR2 YYNGEE. CDR3 length: 14 residues. The ends were cut back, 0 bases at V and 2 bases at J, with 9 bases in the middle.